This T cell receptor beta chain was sequenced during a study of radiotherapy plus CTLA-4 blockade in lung cancer. Study-wide points: Radiotherapy with ipilimumab was followed by blood expansion of tumor-derived clones.

Only in-frame clones appear in the TCRdb table, and some are missing; sequencing was by immunoSEQ multiplex PCR. The data show 83,000 or so clones, around four fifths seen once. As regards this clone: The antigen remains unidentified.

V dropped 5 bases and J dropped 8; count of bases not matched to a gene: 9. The CDR3 loop spans 15 amino acids. Looked up from germline, CDR1 is MDHEN and CDR2 is SYDVKM. The clonotype originates from a human donor with non-small cell lung cancer who had stable disease on radiotherapy plus ipilimumab. Specimen: peripheral blood, collected from a patient treated with radiotherapy plus ipilimumab. V is TRBV28 and J is TRBJ2-1; 10 bases align to TRBD2. Here the CDR3 DNA reads TGTGCCAGCAGTCCCCCGGGACTAGCGCCCCATGAGCAGTTCTTC. It is translated as CASSPPGLAPHEQFF. The complete variable domain, with remaining parts taken from reference TRBV28 and TRBJ2-1, reads DVKVTQSSRYLVKRTGEKVFLECVQDMDHENMFWYRQDPGLGLRLIYFSYDVKMKEKGDIPEGYSVSREKKERFSLILESASTNQTSMYLCASSPPGLAPHEQFFGPGTRLTVL.